Sequencing of this TCR beta chain was carried out in a study of blood T cell repertoires in COVID-19. This table comes from immunoSEQ multiplex PCR, and its TCRdb copy is limited to in-frame clones, with some not included. This sample carries about 68,000 clones, approximately 86% of them seen once, and the ten largest clones take approximately 1.4%. Trimming removed 2 bases from V and 7 bases from J, with 8 bases in between. Germline V gene sequence: CDR1 SEHNR, CDR2 FQNEAQ (reference sequence). The CDR3 consists of 12 residues. The TCR comes from an older woman with acute or convalescent COVID-19. This chain uses TRBV7-9 with TRBJ1-2, with D hard to call. Sequenced: peripheral blood. CDR3: CASSLTGGGYTF. The DNA for the CDR3 is TGTGCCAGCAGCTTAACGGGAGGTGGCTACACCTTC.